This TCR beta chain was retrieved from a study of breast tumors, draining lymph nodes, adjacent tissues. TCRdb ran MiXCR on the multiplex PCR reads and lists one entry per CDR3 protein. In the table there are around 140,000 distinct CDR3 sequences, 20% to 25% of which are singletons. Axillary draining lymph nodes of breast cancer patients supplied the node samples. V was shortened by 7 bases and J by 1 base, with 11 bases between the two germline ends. The CDR3 has 13 amino acids. CDR1 MNHEY and CDR2 SVGEGT come from the germline V gene. A note on this clonotype: The antigen remains undetermined. A much larger clone sits a single nucleotide away, making a read error possible.

The study's findings and limits: Tumor and nontumor repertoires were significantly more similar in luminal-like than in basal-like breast cancer.

The receptor comes from a female donor with breast cancer. Some clones in this sample may be carry-over from other donors' samples. The chain recombines TRBV6-2 or TRBV6-3 with TRBJ2-7; D may correspond to TRBD1 or TRBD2 (5 bases each). Sequencing was performed on axillary lymph node tissue. CDR3 DNA sequence: TGTGCCAGCACCAAGAGGGGTTCCTACGAGCAGTACTTC. Translated: CASTKRGSYEQYF.